Below, 14 T cell receptor beta chains from the same sample are listed, as sequenced in a study of long-term antiretroviral therapy in people with HIV. Investigators performed immunoSEQ version v3.0 at survey level. This table comes from immunoSEQ multiplex PCR, and its TCRdb copy is limited to in-frame clones, with some not included. The table has fewer than 20,000 clones, around 87% seen once. The sequencing used unsorted PBMCs, collected 4.2 years after starting antiretroviral therapy. These receptors originate from a man in his forties or fifties with HIV.

This chain uses TRBV30 with TRBJ1-1; perhaps TRBD1 as D (5 bases). V lost 2 bases to trimming and J lost 4 bases, with 11 bases between them. Looked up from germline, CDR1 is GTSNPN and CDR2 is SVGIG (reference sequence). This CDR3 has 13 amino acids. The CDR3 region has the DNA TGTGCCTGGAGTATGGGGGACGGCACTGAAGCTTTCTTT. It codes for CAWSMGDGTEAFF.

The chain combines TRBV9 with TRBJ2-2, with TRBD1 identical over 8 bases. The germline gives CDR1 SGDLS, CDR2 YYNGEE. The J segment lost 4 bases and the V segment lost 4 bases, leaving 3 bases of the junction unmatched. This CDR3 is built from 14 residues. The CDR3 sequence: CASSTTGGTGELFF. The CDR3 DNA reads TGTGCCAGCAGCACAACAGGGGGCACCGGGGAGCTGTTTTTT.

V gene TRBV18 combines with J gene TRBJ2-3; D possibly corresponds to TRBD2 (6 bases). Trimming took off 2 bases at V and 4 bases at J, with 13 bases between the two ends. This CDR3 comprises 15 residues. In germline, CDR1 is KGHSH, CDR2 LQKENI. The DNA for the CDR3 is TGTGCCAGCTCACCATGGGGGGAGGCGGCAGATACGCAGTATTTT. Protein product: CASSPWGEAADTQYF.

The chain employs TRBV5-1 and TRBJ2-4, with D possibly matching TRBD1 (8 bases). Trimming cost V 3 bases and J 8 bases, with 15 bases left between them. CDR3 length: 14 residues. Germline CDR1 reads SGHRS; CDR2 reads YFSETQ. The CDR3, as DNA: TGCGCCAGCAGCTCACAGGGGGGGAAGGACATTCAGTACTTC. Translating gives CASSSQGGKDIQYF.

This clone has only one observation. The rearrangement uses TRBV7-9 and TRBJ2-7; maybe TRBD2 (5 bases). The CDR3 covers 14 residues. V lost 4 bases to trimming and J lost 2 bases, with 12 bases between them. Germline V gene lookup returns CDR1 SEHNR and CDR2 FQNEAQ (reference sequence). In nucleotides, the CDR3 is TGTGCCAGCAGCTCGCCGGCTAGCCCCTACGAGCAGTACTTC. Its translation: CASSSPASPYEQYF.

The chain uses TRBV27 and TRBJ2-3; 9 positions match TRBD2. V gave up 6 bases and J gave up 4 bases; unmatched junction bases: 8. There are 15 residues in the CDR3. Per the germline V gene, CDR1 is MNHEY and CDR2 is SMNVEV (reference sequence). CDR3 loop: CASSRGGGRSDTQYF. CDR3 nucleotides: TGTGCCAGCAGCCGCGGGGGGGGCCGCTCAGATACGCAGTATTTT.

The chain recombines TRBV5-6 with TRBJ2-3, with TRBD1 matching 9 bases. The CDR3 spans 15 residues. V was pared by 5 bases and J by 2 bases, with 6 bases of the junction left unmatched. Per germline, CDR1 SGHDT and CDR2 YYEEEE. The CDR3 DNA sequence: TGTGCCAGCAGGCGGACAGGGGCAGCCACAGATACGCAGTATTTT. This encodes CASRRTGAATDTQYF. Filled out from reference TRBV5-6 and TRBJ2-3, the complete variable domain reads DAGVTQSPTHLIKTRGQQVTLRCSPKSGHDTVSWYQQALGQGPQFIFQYYEEEERQRGNFPDRFSGHQFPNYSSELNVNALLLGDSALYLCASRRTGAATDTQYFGPGTRLTVL.

This chain links TRBV7-8 with TRBJ1-3; D ambiguous. Looked up from germline, CDR1 is SGHVS and CDR2 is FQNEAQ. Trimming shortened V by 0 bases and J by 4 bases, and 1 base separated the two germline ends. CDR3 length: 12 amino acids. Here the CDR3 DNA reads TGTGCCAGCAGCTTAGCCGGAAACACCATATATTTT. It encodes CASSLAGNTIYF.

The chain is built from TRBV4-1 and TRBJ1-5; D ambiguous. This CDR3 is 13 amino acids long. Trimming cost V 1 base and J 5 bases, with 6 bases left between them. Germline CDR1 reads MGHRA; CDR2 reads YSYEKL. The CDR3 DNA sequence: TGCGCCAGCAGCCAAGCCAATGATCAGCCCCAGCATTTT. Translated: CASSQANDQPQHF.

V is TRBV7-9 and J is TRBJ2-7, with no clear D. Germline V gene sequence: CDR1 SEHNR, CDR2 FQNEAQ (reference sequence). The V and J ends lost 5 bases and 3 bases respectively, with 5 bases between them. The CDR3 is 11 amino acids. The CDR3 sequence: CASSENYEQYF. The CDR3 coding sequence is TGTGCCAGCAGCGAGAACTACGAGCAGTACTTC.

V gene TRBV13 combines with J gene TRBJ2-7, with D tentatively TRBD1 or TRBD2 (5 bases each). V lost 4 bases, J lost 4 bases, and 14 bases lay in between. The CDR3 totals 14 residues. CDR1 is PRHDT and CDR2 is FYEKMQ in the germline V gene (reference sequence). This CDR3 is CASSSRGTPYEQYF. CDR3 in DNA: TGTGCCAGCAGCTCACGTGGGACGCCATACGAGCAGTACTTC.

The chain recombines TRBV2 with TRBJ2-7, with 9 bases identical to TRBD2. This CDR3 region has 17 residues. V trimming: 8 bases; J trimming: 0 bases; junction bases outside the gene matches: 14. Germline values: CDR1 SNHLY, CDR2 FYNNEI. The CDR3 region has the DNA TGTGCCAGCGAGGCCTCAGCGGGGGGCCCGAGCTCCTACGAGCAGTACTTC. It is translated as CASEASAGGPSSYEQYF. The complete variable domain, with remaining parts taken from reference TRBV2 and TRBJ2-7, reads EPEVTQTPSHQVTQMGQEVILRCVPISNHLYFYWYRQILGQKVEFLVSFYNNEISEKSEIFDDQFSVERPDGSNFTLKIRSTKLEDSAMYFCASEASAGGPSSYEQYFGPGTRLTVT.

CDR3 protein: CASRPGTPNSPLHF. The CDR3 DNA is TGTGCCAGCAGACCTGGGACTCCTAATTCACCCCTCCACTTT. The chain links TRBV2 to TRBJ1-6; maybe TRBD1 (5 bases). CDR3 size: 14 residues. Germline V gene data show CDR1 as SNHLY and CDR2 as FYNNEI. Trimming shortened V by 6 bases and J by 6 bases, and 12 bases separated the two germline ends.

The chain is built from TRBV15 and TRBJ2-7; 9 bases are a match to TRBD2. The V gene's germline CDR1 is LNHNV and CDR2 YYDKDF (reference sequence). The CDR3 consists of 15 residues. V gave up 5 bases and J gave up 4 bases; unmatched junction bases: 9. Here the CDR3 reads CATSPLSGGPYEQYF. CDR3 DNA sequence: TGTGCCACCAGCCCCCTGAGCGGGGGGCCGTACGAGCAGTACTTC. Based on the CDR3 plus reference TRBV15 and TRBJ2-7, the full variable domain is DAMVIQNPRYQVTQFGKPVTLSCSQTLNHNVMYWYQQKSSQAPKLLFHYYDKDFNNEADTPDNFQSRRPNTSFCFLDIRSPGLGDTAMYLCATSPLSGGPYEQYFGPGTRLTVT.